This T cell receptor (beta chain) stems from a study of cytomegalovirus exposure and HLA in healthy donors. Germline V CDR1 and CDR2: WSHSY, SAAADI. The CDR3 loop spans 15 amino acids. J was trimmed by 3 bases and V by 7 bases; bases with no gene match: 7. The PCR used 60 Vbeta and 13 Jbeta primers. TCRdb keeps only in-frame clones here, not all; method: immunoSEQ multiplex PCR. The sample holds 100,000 to 150,000 clones; approximately 74% are singletons and the top ten take 3.5% to 4.5%. The chain employs TRBV10-2 and TRBJ2-7; 12 positions match TRBD2. Sequencing was carried out using PBMCs. The sequence derives from a man aged 35 to 55 in good health and CMV-seropositive. The CDR3, as DNA: TGCGCCAGCACCCGACTAGCGGGAGTAAACTACGAGCAGTACTTC. It is translated as CASTRLAGVNYEQYF.